The source of this TCR beta chain is a study of shared clonotypes between healthy human individuals. CDR3 length: 16 amino acids. V lost 0 bases and J 7 bases, leaving 16 bases between the germline ends. Germline loops: CDR1 MGHRA, CDR2 YSYEKL. Several immunoSEQ 96-well plates shared each subset's DNA, each plate a replicate. As originally analysed: ImmunoSEQ junction-only sequences lacked quality scores, so their filtering differed. Profiling relied on immunoSEQ multiplex PCR, and the TCRdb table lists in-frame clones only, not all of them. Clonal size and the V and J genes are those of that table, whereas D and trimming came from the DNA. The sample contains around 370,000 clones, roughly 96% of which appear only once.

This chain uses TRBV4-1 with TRBJ2-1; D assignment may be TRBD1 or TRBD2 (6 bases each). Sequenced sample: memory CD8+ T cells sorted from blood. Stated subset: CD45RO+ cells pooled with CCR7-negative TemRA cells. The clonotype was recovered from a man aged 30-40 years in good health. CDR3 amino acids: CASSQEPGGARNEQFF. The CDR3 region has the DNA TGCGCCAGCAGCCAAGAACCCGGGGGCGCCCGGAATGAGCAGTTCTTC.